One and the same sample provided the 32 T cell receptor beta chains below, sequenced in a study of blood T cells in healthy people across ages. A J-beta primer mix and a sample-barcoded 5' primer were used in a second PCR of roughly 6 to 12 cycles. TCRdb fed the 5' RACE reads into MiXCR, producing one record per CDR3 protein. The top ten hold roughly 7.7% of the sample, which has some 1.4 million distinct CDR3 sequences, around two fifths seen once. The source material was blood. These receptors were obtained from a woman younger than 35 in good health.

V usage is TRBV24-1 and J usage is TRBJ2-5; either TRBD1 or TRBD2 may supply D (5 bases each). The CDR3 has 15 amino acids. Germline CDR1 reads KGHDR; CDR2 reads SFDVKD. Trimming left V 3 bases short and J 5 bases short, with 15 bases between. This CDR3 is CATSDSSTGTETQYF. The CDR3 DNA sequence: TGTGCCACCAGTGATAGCTCAACCGGGACCGAGACCCAGTACTTC.

The chain recombines TRBV6-6 with TRBJ1-5, with 7 bases fitting TRBD1. V was clipped by 5 bases and J by 3 bases; unmatched bases: 10. Germline V gene lookup returns CDR1 MNHNY and CDR2 SVGAGI (reference sequence). The CDR3 loop spans 16 amino acids. The DNA of the CDR3 is TGTGCCAGCAGTAGACGACAGGGTCAAAACAATCAGCCCCAGCATTTT. Its protein product is CASSRRQGQNNQPQHF.

This clonotype was recorded a few times. V usage is TRBV2 and J usage is TRBJ2-3; 10 bases fit TRBD2. Germline V CDR1 and CDR2: SNHLY, FYNNEI. Losses at the gene ends were 10 bases for V and 2 bases for J; bases not matched to a gene: 6. The CDR3 is 14 amino acids. CDR3 region: CATRSGGITDTQYF. The CDR3 DNA sequence: TGTGCCACCCGTAGCGGGGGGATCACAGATACGCAGTATTTT.

Worth noting for this clonotype: One junction end does not reproduce the germline sequence, and a read error may be involved. The chain has TRBV10-3 and TRBJ1-1; 9 bases line up with TRBD1. Germline V gives CDR1 ENHRY, CDR2 SYGVKD. This CDR3 is 12 amino acids long. This CDR3 is CVISPGTGEAFF. The DNA for the CDR3 is TGTGTCATCAGCCCCGGGACAGGGGAAGCTTTCTTT.

V and J are TRBV5-1 and TRBJ2-5, with 8 positions matching TRBD2. The CDR3 consists of 14 residues. Germline assignment: CDR1 SGHRS and CDR2 YFSETQ. With 7 bases clipped from V and 3 bases from J, the junction kept 8 bases outside the gene matches. DNA for the CDR3: TGCGCCAGCCGGACTAGCCCTAACGAAGAGACCCAGTACTTC. Its protein is CASRTSPNEETQYF.

This chain uses TRBV7-2 with TRBJ2-7; 11 bases agree with TRBD2. Germline-derived CDR1 and CDR2 are SGHTA and FQGNSA. The CDR3 loop spans 16 amino acids. V shed 5 bases, J shed 0 bases, and the junction held 6 bases outside the gene matches. CDR3 nucleotide sequence: TGTGCCAGCAGCCGCGGGACTAGCGGAACCTCCTACGAGCAGTACTTC. Amino acids: CASSRGTSGTSYEQYF.

In its sample, this clonotype was seen a few times. The chain links TRBV7-2 to TRBJ2-1; D perhaps matches TRBD2 (6 bases). The CDR3 has 14 residues. The V end was cut by 0 bases, the J end by 6 bases, with 9 bases between. CDR1 and CDR2 (germline): SGHTA, FQGNSA. The CDR3 here is CASSLAGRGNEQFF. The CDR3 coding sequence is TGTGCCAGCAGCTTAGCCGGGAGAGGCAATGAGCAGTTCTTC.

This clonotype occurred once. This chain uses TRBV20-1 with TRBJ2-7, with D tentatively TRBD2 (7 bases). Trimming took off 6 bases at V and 0 bases at J, with 18 bases between the two ends. The CDR3 has 15 residues. Germline-derived CDR1 and CDR2 are DFQATT and SNEGSKA (reference sequence). The CDR3 here is CSAPEGGSSSYEQYF. CDR3 coding DNA: TGCAGTGCCCCGGAGGGGGGGTCAAGCTCCTACGAGCAGTACTTC.

The rearrangement links TRBV5-1 to TRBJ2-7; D gene ambiguous. The CDR3 is 13 amino acids. Germline V gives CDR1 SGHRS, CDR2 YFSETQ. V was trimmed by 4 bases and J by 4 bases, leaving 12 bases between them. This chain's CDR3 is CASSPLQIYEQYF. The CDR3 DNA reads as TGCGCCAGCAGCCCGCTCCAGATATACGAGCAGTACTTC.

Concerning this clonotype: The junction departs from germline at one end; a sequencing error may be responsible. The chain links TRBV6-2 or TRBV6-3 to TRBJ2-7; 12 bases agree with TRBD2. The CDR3 consists of 15 residues. The V gene's germline CDR1 is MNHEY and CDR2 SVGEGT. The CDR3 spells CAGSPLAGGSYEQYF. For the CDR3, the DNA is TGTGCCGGCAGCCCACTAGCGGGGGGATCCTACGAGCAGTACTTC.

The chain uses TRBV12-3 or TRBV12-4 and TRBJ2-1, with D possibly TRBD2 on 5 matching bases. V was cut by 6 bases and J by 0 bases, with 15 bases left in between. This CDR3 is built from 16 residues. The CDR3 region is CASSPTGKSSYNEQFF. The CDR3 region has the DNA TGTGCCAGCAGCCCTACGGGGAAAAGCTCCTACAATGAGCAGTTCTTC.

The rearrangement uses TRBV5-1 and TRBJ2-1; D uncertain. The V gene's germline CDR1 is SGHRS and CDR2 YFSETQ. V lost 2 bases, J lost 12 bases, and 24 bases lay in between. This CDR3 has 16 residues. The CDR3 is CASSFIWEVVPRGQFF. The CDR3 region has the DNA TGCGCCAGCAGCTTCATCTGGGAAGTGGTGCCCCGTGGGCAGTTCTTC.

V gene TRBV4-2 combines with J gene TRBJ2-5; 8 bases fit TRBD2. Germline CDR1 reads LGHNA; CDR2 reads YNFKEQ. The CDR3 loop spans 16 amino acids. J gave up 4 bases and V 0 bases, and 7 bases lay outside the gene matches. CDR3 DNA sequence: TGTGCCAGCAGCCAAGAGGGTAGCGGGGTGATAGAGACCCAGTACTTC. This translates into CASSQEGSGVIETQYF.

Only a few counts were recorded for this clonotype. The CDR3 DNA follows: TGTGCCAGCAGTTACCGACGGGGGATAGATACGCAGTATTTT. Amino acids: CASSYRRGIDTQYF. The rearrangement joins TRBV6-2 or TRBV6-3 to TRBJ2-3, with D possibly being TRBD2 (6 bases). V was clipped by 2 bases and J by 5 bases, with 11 bases between them. From germline, CDR1 is MNHEY and CDR2 SVGEGT. CDR3 length: 14 residues.

The CDR3 loop is CAIGIGIWQYF. Here the CDR3 DNA reads TGTGCCATCGGGATCGGGATCTGGCAGTATTTT. V and J are TRBV10-3 and TRBJ2-3; TRBD2 is a possible D gene (5 bases). The CDR3 length is 11 residues. The germline gives CDR1 ENHRY, CDR2 SYGVKD. With 8 bases removed from V and 11 bases from J, the gap between germline ends came to 14 bases.

This clonotype was observed a few times. The genes are TRBV29-1 and TRBJ2-7; the D is unclear. The CDR3 covers 14 residues. Trimming took off 4 bases at V and 3 bases at J, with 16 bases between the two ends. CDR1 is SQVTM and CDR2 is ANQGSEA in the germline V gene. The CDR3 DNA reads as TGCAGCGTTGTGACCTGGGGTCCAGTCTACGAGCAGTACTTC. Its translation: CSVVTWGPVYEQYF.

This chain's CDR3 is CASRLIATPYNEQFF. CDR3 coding DNA: TGCGCCAGCCGCCTTATAGCGACGCCCTACAATGAGCAGTTCTTC. This chain uses TRBV4-1 with TRBJ2-1, with D possibly matching TRBD2 (5 bases). Trimming removed 8 bases at V and 2 bases at J, with 16 bases between. The CDR3 sequence is 15 residues long. Germline CDR1 is MGHRA and CDR2 is YSYEKL.

This clonotype was detected only a few times. The chain joins TRBV27 to TRBJ2-7, with D unclear. Germline loops: CDR1 MNHEY, CDR2 SMNVEV (reference sequence). The CDR3 contains 11 residues. The V end lost 9 bases, the J end lost 2 bases, and 8 bases lay between the germline ends. The CDR3 DNA is TGTGCCAGGACTGGCCCCTACGAGCAGTACTTC. Translating it yields CARTGPYEQYF.

As concerns this clonotype: One end of the junction varies from germline; a read error may be responsible. J is TRBJ1-2 and V is TRBV2; 7 nucleotides match TRBD1. Germline V CDR1 and CDR2: SNHLY, FYNNEI. This CDR3 contains 17 residues. CDR3 protein: CASREDRAAGENYGYTF. In DNA, the CDR3 is TGTGCCAGCAGGGAAGACAGGGCCGCAGGGGAAAACTATGGCTACACCTTC.

This rearrangement joins TRBV2 to TRBJ2-7; 9 nucleotides line up with TRBD2. The J call could be wrong; TRBJ2-5 is a better fit for the DNA end. The CDR3 extends over 16 amino acids. Looked up from germline, CDR1 is SNHLY and CDR2 is FYNNEI. DNA of the CDR3: TGTGCCAGCAGGCCGTTTAGCGGGAGCGTCGGGGAGACCCAGTACTTC. It specifies CASRPFSGSVGETQYF.

As regards this clonotype: Possible read error: a much larger clone is one base away. This chain connects TRBV20-1 to TRBJ2-3; possibly TRBD1 for D (6 bases). Germline-derived CDR1 and CDR2 are DFQATT and SNEGSKA (reference sequence). The germline V and J ends were trimmed by 6 bases and 4 bases, with 14 bases remaining between them. This CDR3 comprises 13 residues. CDR3 nucleotides: TGCAGTGCCCCGAGGGGACACCCAGATACGCAGTATTTT. This codes for CSAPRGHPDTQYF.

This chain joins TRBV27 and TRBJ2-3; unclear D gene. V shed 4 bases and J shed 2 bases, with 10 bases lying between them. Per the germline V gene, CDR1 is MNHEY and CDR2 is SMNVEV (reference sequence). The CDR3 spans 14 residues. CDR3 residues: CASSSAQHTDTQYF. CDR3 nucleotide sequence: TGTGCCAGCAGTTCCGCCCAACACACAGATACGCAGTATTTT.

The chain has TRBV20-1 and TRBJ1-2; 7 bases are shared with TRBD1. There are 12 residues in the CDR3. Germline V gene lookup returns CDR1 DFQATT and CDR2 SNEGSKA (reference sequence). V lost 5 bases to trimming and J lost 6 bases; unmatched junction nucleotides: 6. As DNA, the CDR3 is TGCAGTGCTGACAGGGTTTCGGATGGCTACACCTTC. Encoded protein: CSADRVSDGYTF.

This clonotype appeared a few times. This rearrangement joins TRBV7-9 to TRBJ2-3; 10 bases map to TRBD2. This CDR3 region has 15 residues. Germline CDR1 reads SEHNR; CDR2 reads FQNEAQ (reference sequence). The ends lost 5 bases at V and 7 bases at J; junction bases unmatched: 9. The CDR3 DNA reads as TGTGCCAGCAGCCCGACTAGCGGGCCGGCCAATACGCAGTATTTT. Protein sequence: CASSPTSGPANTQYF. The full variable domain, its missing parts supplied by reference TRBV7-9 and TRBJ2-3, is DTGVSQNPRHKITKRGQNVTFRCDPISEHNRLYWYRQTLGQGPEFLTYFQNEAQLEKSRLLSDRFSAERPKGSFSTLEIQRTEQGDSAMYLCASSPTSGPANTQYFGPGTRLTVL.

A few counts support this clonotype. The chain links TRBV4-1 to TRBJ1-1, with D perhaps matching TRBD1 (6 bases). The CDR3 consists of 16 residues. V was pared by 7 bases and J by 5 bases, with 23 bases between. Germline loops: CDR1 MGHRA, CDR2 YSYEKL. The CDR3: CASKYQGYVEGTEAFF. CDR3 coding DNA: TGCGCCAGCAAATACCAGGGGTATGTTGAGGGTACTGAAGCTTTCTTT.

The chain links TRBV10-3 to TRBJ2-5; TRBD2 aligns across 8 bases. The end of the DNA is better explained by TRBJ2-7, so the J call may be wrong. Germline CDR1 reads ENHRY; CDR2 reads SYGVKD. The length of the CDR3 is 12 residues. CDR3 DNA sequence: TGTGCCGCGAGCGGGGGCATCTACGAGCAGTACTTC. It codes for CAASGGIYEQYF.

J is TRBJ2-7 and V is TRBV5-1; D is possibly TRBD1 or TRBD2 (6 bases each). The CDR3 has 14 amino acids. Deletions cut 4 bases from V and 5 bases from J, with 16 bases between. Germline CDR1 and CDR2: SGHRS and YFSETQ. The CDR3 DNA is TGCGCCAGCAGCGGCGGGACATTCATCCACGAGCAGTACTTC. Translated: CASSGGTFIHEQYF.

In its sample, this clonotype was seen a few times. The V and J genes are TRBV20-1 and TRBJ2-7; TRBD1 aligns across 9 bases. CDR1 and CDR2 (germline): DFQATT, SNEGSKA (reference sequence). V lost 6 bases and J lost 2; bases outside the gene matches: 8. CDR3 size: 14 residues. The CDR3 DNA reads as TGCAGTGCCACCCGGGACAGGGCAACCTACGAGCAGTACTTC. Protein: CSATRDRATYEQYF.

This clonotype was counted a few times. This chain joins TRBV4-1 and TRBJ2-1; tentatively, D is TRBD1 (6 bases). The CDR3 totals 15 residues. Germline V lookup: CDR1 MGHRA, CDR2 YSYEKL. Trimming removed 1 base at V and 3 bases at J, with 10 bases between. CDR3 in amino acids: CASSQGTDYYNEQFF. DNA of the CDR3: TGCGCCAGCAGCCAAGGGACAGACTACTACAATGAGCAGTTCTTC.

There are a few counts of this clonotype. The J gene is TRBJ2-1, the V gene TRBV4-1; weak D call: TRBD2 (6 bases). Trimming pared 5 bases from V and 0 bases from J, leaving 14 bases between. The CDR3 contains 16 residues. The germline V gene encodes CDR1 MGHRA and CDR2 YSYEKL. This CDR3 reads CASSSKVGGSYNEQFF. CDR3 DNA sequence: TGCGCCAGCAGCTCGAAAGTCGGGGGCTCCTACAATGAGCAGTTCTTC.

The chain joins TRBV23-1 to TRBJ2-7, with TRBD1 matching 8 bases. TRBV23-1 is an open reading frame whose function is uncertain. Trimming at V came to 0 bases and at J to 4 bases, leaving 5 bases not matched to a gene. This CDR3 has 15 residues. CDR3 bases: TGCGCCAGCAGTCAATCGACCAGGGGGCTGTACGAGCAGTACTTC. It specifies CASSQSTRGLYEQYF.

This clonotype showed up just a few times. The chain combines TRBV3-1 with TRBJ2-7, with 10 bases lining up with TRBD2. The CDR3 has 14 amino acids. V lost 3 bases, J lost 5 bases, and 4 bases stayed unmatched. The V gene's germline CDR1 is LGHDT and CDR2 YNNKEL (reference sequence). CDR3 in DNA: TGTGCCAGCAGCCAGCTAGCGGGAGATAACGAGCAGTACTTC. It specifies CASSQLAGDNEQYF.